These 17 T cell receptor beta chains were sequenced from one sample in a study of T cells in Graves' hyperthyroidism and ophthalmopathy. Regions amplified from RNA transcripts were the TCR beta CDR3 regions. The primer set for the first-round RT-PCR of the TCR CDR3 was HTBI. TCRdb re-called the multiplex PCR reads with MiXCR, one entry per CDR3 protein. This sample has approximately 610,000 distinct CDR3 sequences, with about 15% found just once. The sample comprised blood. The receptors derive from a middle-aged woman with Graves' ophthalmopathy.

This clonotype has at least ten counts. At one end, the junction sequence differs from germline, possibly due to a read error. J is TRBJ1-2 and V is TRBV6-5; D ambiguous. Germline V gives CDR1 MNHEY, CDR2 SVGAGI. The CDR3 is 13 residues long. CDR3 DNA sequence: TGTGCCAGCGGTTACTATCCAGGCCATGGCTGCACCTTC. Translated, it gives CASGYYPGHGCTF.

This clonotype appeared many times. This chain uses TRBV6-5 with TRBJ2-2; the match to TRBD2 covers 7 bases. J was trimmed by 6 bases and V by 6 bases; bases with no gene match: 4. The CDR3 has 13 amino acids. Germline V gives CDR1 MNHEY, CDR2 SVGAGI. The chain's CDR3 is CASRRELAGELFF. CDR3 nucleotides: TGTGCCAGCAGGCGGGAGTTGGCCGGGGAGCTGTTTTTT.

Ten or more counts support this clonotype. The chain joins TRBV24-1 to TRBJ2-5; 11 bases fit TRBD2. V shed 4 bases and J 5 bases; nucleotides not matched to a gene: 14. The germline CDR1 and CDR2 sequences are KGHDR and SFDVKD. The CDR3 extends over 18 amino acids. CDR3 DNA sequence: TGTGCCACCAGTGAGCCCCTCGATAGCGGGAGGGTAGGGGAGACCCAGTACTTC. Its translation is CATSEPLDSGRVGETQYF.

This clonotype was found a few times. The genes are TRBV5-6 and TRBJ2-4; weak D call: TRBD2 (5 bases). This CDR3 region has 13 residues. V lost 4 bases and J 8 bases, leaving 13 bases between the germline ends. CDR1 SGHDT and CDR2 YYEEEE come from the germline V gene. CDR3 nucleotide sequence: TGTGCCAGCAGCGTGAGGGTCGGGGACATTCAGTACTTC. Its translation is CASSVRVGDIQYF.

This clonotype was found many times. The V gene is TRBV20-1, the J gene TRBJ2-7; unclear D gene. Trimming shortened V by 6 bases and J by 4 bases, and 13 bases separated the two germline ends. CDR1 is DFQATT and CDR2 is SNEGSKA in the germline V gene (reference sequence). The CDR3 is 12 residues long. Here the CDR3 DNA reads TGCAGTGCAACTCCAGACCGGTACGAGCAGTACTTC. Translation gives CSATPDRYEQYF.

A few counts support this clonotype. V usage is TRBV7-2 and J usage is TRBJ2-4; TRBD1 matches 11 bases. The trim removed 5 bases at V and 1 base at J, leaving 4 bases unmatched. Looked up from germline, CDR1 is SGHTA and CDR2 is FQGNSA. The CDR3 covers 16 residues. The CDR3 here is CASSLGQGAAKNIQYF. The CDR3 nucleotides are TGTGCCAGCAGCCTCGGACAGGGGGCGGCCAAAAACATTCAGTACTTC.

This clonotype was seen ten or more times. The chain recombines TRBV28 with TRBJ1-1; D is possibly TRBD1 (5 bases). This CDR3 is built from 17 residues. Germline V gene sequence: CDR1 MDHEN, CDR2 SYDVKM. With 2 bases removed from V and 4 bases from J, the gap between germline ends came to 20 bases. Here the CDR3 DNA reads TGTGCCAGCAGTTTACACCCGGGGCAGGGAGTCACCACTGAAGCTTTCTTT. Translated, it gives CASSLHPGQGVTTEAFF.

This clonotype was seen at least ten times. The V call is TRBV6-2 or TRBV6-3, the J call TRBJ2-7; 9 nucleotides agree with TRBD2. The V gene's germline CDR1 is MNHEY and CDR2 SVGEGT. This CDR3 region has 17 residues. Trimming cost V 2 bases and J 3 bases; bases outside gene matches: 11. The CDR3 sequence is CASSYDSGSALFYEQYF. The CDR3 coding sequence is TGTGCCAGCAGTTACGATAGCGGGAGTGCCCTCTTCTACGAGCAGTACTTC.

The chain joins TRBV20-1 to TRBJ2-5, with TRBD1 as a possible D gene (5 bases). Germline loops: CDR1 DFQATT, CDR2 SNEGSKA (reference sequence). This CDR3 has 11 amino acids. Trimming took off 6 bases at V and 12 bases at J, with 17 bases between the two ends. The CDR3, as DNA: TGCAGTGCGTCCCGACAGAGTGGGAAGTACTTC. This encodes CSASRQSGKYF.

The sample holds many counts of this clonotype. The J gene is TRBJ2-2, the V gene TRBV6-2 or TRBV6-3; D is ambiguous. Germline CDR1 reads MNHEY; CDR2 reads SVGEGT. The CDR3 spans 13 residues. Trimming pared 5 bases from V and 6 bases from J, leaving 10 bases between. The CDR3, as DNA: TGTGCCAGCAGTCAATCTCGCCCCGGGGAGCTGTTTTTT. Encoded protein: CASSQSRPGELFF.

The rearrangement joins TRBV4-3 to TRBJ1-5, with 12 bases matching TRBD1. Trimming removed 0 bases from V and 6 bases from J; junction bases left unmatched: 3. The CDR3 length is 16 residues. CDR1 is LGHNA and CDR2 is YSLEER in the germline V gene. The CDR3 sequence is CASSQDLGQGAQPQHF. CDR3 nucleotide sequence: TGCGCCAGCAGCCAAGATCTGGGACAGGGGGCTCAGCCCCAGCATTTT.

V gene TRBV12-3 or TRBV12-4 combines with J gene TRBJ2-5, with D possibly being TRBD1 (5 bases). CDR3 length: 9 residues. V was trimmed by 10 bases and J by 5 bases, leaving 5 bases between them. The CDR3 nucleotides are TGTGCCAAGGGGGAGACCCAGTACTTC. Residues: CAKGETQYF.

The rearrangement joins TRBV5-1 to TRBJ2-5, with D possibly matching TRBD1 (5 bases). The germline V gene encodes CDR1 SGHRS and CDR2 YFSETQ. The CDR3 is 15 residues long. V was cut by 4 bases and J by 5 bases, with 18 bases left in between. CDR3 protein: CASSHYIGVDETQYF. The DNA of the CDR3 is TGCGCCAGCAGCCATTATATAGGGGTGGATGAGACCCAGTACTTC. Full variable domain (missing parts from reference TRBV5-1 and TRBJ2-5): KAGVTQTPRYLIKTRGQQVTLSCSPISGHRSVSWYQQTPGQGLQFLFEYFSETQRNKGNFPGRFSGRQFSNSRSEMNVSTLELGDSALYLCASSHYIGVDETQYFGPGTRLLVL.

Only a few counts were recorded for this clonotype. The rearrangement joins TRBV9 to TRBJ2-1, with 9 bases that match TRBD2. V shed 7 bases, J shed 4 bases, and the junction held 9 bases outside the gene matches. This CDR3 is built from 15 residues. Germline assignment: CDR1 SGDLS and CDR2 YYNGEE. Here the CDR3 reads CASGGSSGVYNEQFF. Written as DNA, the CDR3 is TGTGCCAGCGGAGGGTCTAGCGGGGTTTACAATGAGCAGTTCTTC.

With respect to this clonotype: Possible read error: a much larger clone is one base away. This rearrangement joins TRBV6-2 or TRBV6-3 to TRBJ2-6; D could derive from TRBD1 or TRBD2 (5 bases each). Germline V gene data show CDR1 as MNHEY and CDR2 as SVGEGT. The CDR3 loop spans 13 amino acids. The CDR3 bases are TGTGCCAGCGCGGACTCTGGGGGCAACGTCCTGACTTTC. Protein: CASADSGGNVLTF.

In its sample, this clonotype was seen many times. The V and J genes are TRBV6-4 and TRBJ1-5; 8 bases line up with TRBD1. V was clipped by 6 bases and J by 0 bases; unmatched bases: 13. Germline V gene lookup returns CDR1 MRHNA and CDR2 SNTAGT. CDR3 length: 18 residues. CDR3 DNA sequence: TGTGCCAGCAGGGATCACCGGGACAGGTTTTTTAGCAATCAGCCCCAGCATTTT. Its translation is CASRDHRDRFFSNQPQHF.

The chain's CDR3 is CASSQETGPSPYEQYF. CDR3 nucleotide sequence: TGCGCCAGCAGCCAAGAGACGGGACCCAGCCCCTACGAGCAGTACTTC. The V gene is TRBV4-1, the J gene TRBJ2-7, with D perhaps assigned TRBD1 or TRBD2 (5 bases each). Germline CDR1 is MGHRA and CDR2 is YSYEKL. The CDR3 has 16 residues. V was clipped by 0 bases and J by 2 bases, with 14 bases between them.